These 2 T cell receptor beta chains were all obtained from the same sample, sequenced in a study of Ad26.COV2.S vaccination and SARS-CoV-2 variants. The data were produced by immunoSEQ multiplex PCR, yet TCRdb's version contains in-frame clones alone and is incomplete. Of about 350,000 clones in the sample, approximately 90% were seen once. The source was peripheral blood, collected after recovery from COVID-19. The receptors shown here come from a human donor who had recovered from COVID-19.

V gene TRBV11-2 combines with J gene TRBJ2-7; D remains ambiguous. The CDR3 runs 12 residues. Germline-derived CDR1 and CDR2 are SGHAT and FQNNGV. The V end lost 2 bases, the J end lost 2 bases, and 4 bases lay between the germline ends. The chain's CDR3 is CASSLSTYEQYF. The CDR3 DNA reads as TGTGCCAGCAGCTTATCAACCTACGAGCAGTACTTC.

The chain links TRBV7-8 to TRBJ2-5; D is perhaps TRBD1 or TRBD2 (5 bases each). The CDR3 runs to 16 residues. Trimming stripped 2 bases from V and 2 bases from J, with 15 bases between. Germline CDR1 SGHVS, CDR2 FQNEAQ. CDR3 bases: TGTGCCAGCAGCTTATTGCCGGGGCAGTTTCAAGAGACCCAGTACTTC. The encoded protein is CASSLLPGQFQETQYF.